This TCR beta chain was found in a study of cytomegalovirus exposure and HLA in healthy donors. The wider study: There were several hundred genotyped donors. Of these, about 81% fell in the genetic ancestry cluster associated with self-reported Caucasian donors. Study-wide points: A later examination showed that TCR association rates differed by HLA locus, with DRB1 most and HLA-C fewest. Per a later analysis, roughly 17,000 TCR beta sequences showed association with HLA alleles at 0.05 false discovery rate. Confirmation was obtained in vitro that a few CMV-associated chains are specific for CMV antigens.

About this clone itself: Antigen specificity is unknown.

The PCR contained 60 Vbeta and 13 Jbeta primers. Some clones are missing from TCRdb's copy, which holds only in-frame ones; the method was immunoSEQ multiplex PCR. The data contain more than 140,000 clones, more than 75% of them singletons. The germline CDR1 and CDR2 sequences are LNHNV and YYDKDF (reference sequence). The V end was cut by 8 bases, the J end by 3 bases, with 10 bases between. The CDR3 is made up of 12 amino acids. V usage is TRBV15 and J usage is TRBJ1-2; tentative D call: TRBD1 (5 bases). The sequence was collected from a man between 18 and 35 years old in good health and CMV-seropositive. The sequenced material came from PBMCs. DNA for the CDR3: TGTGCCACCTCGGGGGAGGACTATGGCTACACCTTC. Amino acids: CATSGEDYGYTF.